The subject of this entry is one T cell receptor beta chain. The sample originates from a study of CD8 T cells in Susac syndrome. V gave up 5 bases and J gave up 4 bases; unmatched junction bases: 6. The CDR3 sequence is 15 residues long. Germline V CDR1 and CDR2: MNHEY, SMNVEV (reference sequence). Reverse transcription of about 0.45 to 1 ug RNA was performed with random hexamers. Coverage of TCR beta CDR3 amplification by immunoSEQ multiplex PCR extended to 54 Vbeta and 13 Jbeta. TCRdb analysed the immunoSEQ multiplex PCR reads with MiXCR anew, one entry per CDR3 protein. Of 400,000 or so distinct CDR3 sequences in the sample, approximately 85% are singletons; the top ten hold 0.09% to 0.15%. The multiple sclerosis control group was made up of treatment-naive patients with stable or active relapsing-remitting disease. It was negative isolation that provided the CD8+ and CD4+ T cells, whereas TEMRA cells were enriched by FACS.

This chain links TRBV27 with TRBJ1-2, with 11 bases matching TRBD1. This sequence was found in a human donor with multiple sclerosis. The sequencing sample was made of CD8+ T cells from PBMCs. The chain's CDR3 is CASSPGTGGFYGYTF. The CDR3 DNA follows: TGTGCCAGCAGTCCCGGGACAGGGGGTTTCTATGGCTACACCTTC.